This TCR beta chain is from a study of control samples from healthy donors and cancer patients. Clones were sequenced by immunoSEQ multiplex PCR, and TCRdb holds only the in-frame ones, with some missing. Of 210,000 or so clones in the sample, 91% were seen once. Trimming shortened V by 6 bases and J by 6 bases, and 9 bases separated the two germline ends. This CDR3 is 12 amino acids long. With regard to this clone: The same CDR3 can be traced to other DNA sequences in this sample.

This clonotype was obtained from a man aged 30-40 years in good health. The specimen sequenced was blood. The chain has TRBV12-3 or TRBV12-4 and TRBJ1-5, with D perhaps TRBD1 (5 bases). CDR3 protein: CASRGGGQPQHF. CDR3 coding DNA: TGTGCCAGCAGGGGGGGTGGTCAGCCCCAGCATTTT.